Listed here is a single TCR beta chain. One Seattle source followed patients from active infection through their disease course. The data are from a study of blood T cell repertoires in COVID-19. Sequencing was performed with immunoSEQ multiplex PCR; in TCRdb, only in-frame clones are kept and a portion is missing. In the table there are 300,000 to 400,000 clones, over 75% of which are singletons. The CDR3 is made up of 13 amino acids. Between the trimmed V and J ends, which lost 4 bases and 3 bases, there was a span of 10 bases. CDR1 and CDR2 (germline): SGHNT, YENEEA. This clonotype was sampled from a woman aged 55 to 70 with COVID-19, enrolled during active disease. The genes are TRBV11-3 and TRBJ2-7; possibly TRBD1 for D (7 bases). Sequenced sample: peripheral blood. CDR3 protein: CASSSRGDYEQYF. CDR3 sequence (DNA): TGTGCCAGCAGCTCCAGGGGGGACTACGAGCAGTACTTC.